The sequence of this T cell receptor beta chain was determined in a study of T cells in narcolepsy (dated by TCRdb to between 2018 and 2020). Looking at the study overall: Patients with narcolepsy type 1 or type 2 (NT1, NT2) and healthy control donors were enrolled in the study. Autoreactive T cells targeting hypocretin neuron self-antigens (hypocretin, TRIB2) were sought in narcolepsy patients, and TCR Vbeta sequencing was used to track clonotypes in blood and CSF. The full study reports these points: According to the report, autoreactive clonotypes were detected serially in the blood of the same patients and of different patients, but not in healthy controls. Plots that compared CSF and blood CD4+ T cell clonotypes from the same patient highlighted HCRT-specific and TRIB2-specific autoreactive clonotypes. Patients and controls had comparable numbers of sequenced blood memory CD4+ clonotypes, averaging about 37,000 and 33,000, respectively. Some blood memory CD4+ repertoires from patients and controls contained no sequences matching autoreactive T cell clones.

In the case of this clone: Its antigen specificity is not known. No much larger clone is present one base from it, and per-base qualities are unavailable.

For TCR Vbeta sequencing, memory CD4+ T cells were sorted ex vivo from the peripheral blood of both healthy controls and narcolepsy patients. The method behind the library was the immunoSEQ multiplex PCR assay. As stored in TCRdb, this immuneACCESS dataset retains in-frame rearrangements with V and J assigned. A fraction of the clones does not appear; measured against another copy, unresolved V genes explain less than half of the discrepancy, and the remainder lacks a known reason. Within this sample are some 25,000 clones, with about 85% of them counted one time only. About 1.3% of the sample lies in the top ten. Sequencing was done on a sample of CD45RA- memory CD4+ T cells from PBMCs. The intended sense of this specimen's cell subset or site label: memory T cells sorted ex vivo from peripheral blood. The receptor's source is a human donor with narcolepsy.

The nucleotides are TGTGCCAGCAGCACCGGACAGGGGGCTGCCGGGGAGCTGTTTTTT. Its translation is CASSTGQGAAGELFF. This sequence uses TRBV9 and TRBJ2-2; the junction holds 11 bases that match TRBD1. Trimmed from V: 4 bases; trimmed from J: 6 bases; junction bases lacking a gene match: 5. From the germline V gene, CDR1 is SGDLS and CDR2 is YYNGEE. The CDR3 covers 15 residues, taking in both the cysteine and the phenylalanine. Only CDR3 DNA remains: 45 bases, in frame from the first base. Extended through the reference TRBV9 and TRBJ2-2 proteins, this CDR3 yields the full variable domain: DSGVTQTPKHLITATGQRVTLRCSPRSGDLSVYWYQQSLDQGLQFLIQYYNGEERAKGNILERFSAQQFPDLHSELNLSSLELGDSALYFCASSTGQGAAGELFFGEGSRLTVL.